There are a few counts of the clone carrying this T cell receptor (beta chain). Its specificity is not known. TCRdb reanalysed the reads using MiXCR and keeps one entry per CDR3 protein. The profile shows 300,000 to 400,000 distinct CDR3 sequences, 25% of them singletons. This sample is part of a study of T cell repertoires in cytomegalovirus infection. For the study at large: Well-studied HLA-B-restricted epitopes and recently identified HLA-C-restricted epitopes of CMV were both used in the study. The public TCR beta signatures pointed to both CMV infection and matching HLA type.

In germline, CDR1 is MRHNA, CDR2 SNTAGT. Trimming cost V 7 bases and J 4 bases, with 17 bases left between them. The CDR3 runs to 16 residues. The sequence was collected from a human donor in good health (CMV status not recorded). Some clones in this sample may be carry-over from other donors' samples. V is TRBV6-4 and J is TRBJ1-6; D remains unclear. The sequenced sample was cultured PBMCs, obtained from culture after CMV antigen stimulation. The DNA of the CDR3 is TGTGCCAGCACCGGCGGGTTCGAAAAATATAATTCACCCCTCCACTTT. Translated, it gives CASTGGFEKYNSPLHF.